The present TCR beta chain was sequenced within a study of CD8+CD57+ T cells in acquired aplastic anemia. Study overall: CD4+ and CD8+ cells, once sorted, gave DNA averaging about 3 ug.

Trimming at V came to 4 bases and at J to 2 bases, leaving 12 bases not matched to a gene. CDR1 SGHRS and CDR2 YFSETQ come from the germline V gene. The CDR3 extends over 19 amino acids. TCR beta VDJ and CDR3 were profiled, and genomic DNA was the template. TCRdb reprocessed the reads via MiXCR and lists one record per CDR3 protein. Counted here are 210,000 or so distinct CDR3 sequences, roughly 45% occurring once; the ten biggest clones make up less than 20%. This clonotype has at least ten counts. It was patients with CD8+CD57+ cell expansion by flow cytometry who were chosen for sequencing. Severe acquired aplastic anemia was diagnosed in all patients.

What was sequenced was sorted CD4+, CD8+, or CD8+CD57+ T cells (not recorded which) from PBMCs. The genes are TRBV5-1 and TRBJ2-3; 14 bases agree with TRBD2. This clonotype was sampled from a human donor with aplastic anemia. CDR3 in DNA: TGCGCCAGCAGCCCAGCTATTGCGACTAGCGGGGGGGACACAGATACGCAGTATTTT. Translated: CASSPAIATSGGDTDTQYF.